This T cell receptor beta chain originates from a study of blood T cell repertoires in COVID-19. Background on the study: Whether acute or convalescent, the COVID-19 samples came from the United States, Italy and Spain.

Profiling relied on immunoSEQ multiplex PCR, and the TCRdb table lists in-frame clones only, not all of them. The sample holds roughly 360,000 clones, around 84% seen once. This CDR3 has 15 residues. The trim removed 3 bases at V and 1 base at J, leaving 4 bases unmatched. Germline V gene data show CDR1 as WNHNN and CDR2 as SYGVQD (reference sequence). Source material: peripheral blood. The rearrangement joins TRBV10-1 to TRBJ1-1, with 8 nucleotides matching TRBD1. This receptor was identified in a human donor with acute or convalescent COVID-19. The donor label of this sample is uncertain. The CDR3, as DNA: TGCGCCAGCAGTGACCCTACAGGGGGGAACACTGAAGCTTTCTTT. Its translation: CASSDPTGGNTEAFF.